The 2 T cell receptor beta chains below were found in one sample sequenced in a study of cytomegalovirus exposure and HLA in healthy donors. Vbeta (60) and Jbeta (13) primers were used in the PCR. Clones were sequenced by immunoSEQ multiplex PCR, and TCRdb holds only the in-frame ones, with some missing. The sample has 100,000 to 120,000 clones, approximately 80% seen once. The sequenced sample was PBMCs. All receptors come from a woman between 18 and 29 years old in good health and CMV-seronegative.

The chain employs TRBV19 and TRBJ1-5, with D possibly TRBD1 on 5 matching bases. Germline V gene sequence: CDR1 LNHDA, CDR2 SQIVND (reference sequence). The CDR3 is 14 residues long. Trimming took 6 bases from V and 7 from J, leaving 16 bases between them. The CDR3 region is CASSTRGQGQPQHF. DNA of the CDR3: TGTGCCAGTAGCACCCGTGGGCAGGGCCAGCCCCAGCATTTT.

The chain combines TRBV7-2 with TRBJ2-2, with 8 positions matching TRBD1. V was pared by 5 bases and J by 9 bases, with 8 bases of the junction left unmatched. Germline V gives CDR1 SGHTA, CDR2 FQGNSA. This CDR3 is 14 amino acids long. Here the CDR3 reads CASSPGQGARELFF. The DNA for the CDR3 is TGTGCCAGCAGCCCGGGGCAGGGGGCCAGGGAGCTGTTTTTT.